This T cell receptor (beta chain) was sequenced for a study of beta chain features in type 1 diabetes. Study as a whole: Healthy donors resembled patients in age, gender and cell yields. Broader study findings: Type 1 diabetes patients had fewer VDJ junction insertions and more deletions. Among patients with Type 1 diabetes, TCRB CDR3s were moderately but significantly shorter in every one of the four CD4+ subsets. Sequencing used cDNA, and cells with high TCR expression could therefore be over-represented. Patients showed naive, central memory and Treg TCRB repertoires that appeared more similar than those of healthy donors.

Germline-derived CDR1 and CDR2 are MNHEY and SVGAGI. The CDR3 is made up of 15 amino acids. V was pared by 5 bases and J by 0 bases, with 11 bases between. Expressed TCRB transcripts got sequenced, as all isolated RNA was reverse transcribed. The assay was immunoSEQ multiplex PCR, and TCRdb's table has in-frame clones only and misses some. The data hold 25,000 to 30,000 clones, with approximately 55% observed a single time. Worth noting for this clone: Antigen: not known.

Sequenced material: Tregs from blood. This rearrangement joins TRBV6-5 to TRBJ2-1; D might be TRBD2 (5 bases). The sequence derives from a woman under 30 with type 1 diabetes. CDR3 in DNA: TGTGCCAGCAGTCTAACGGGAATCTCCTACAATGAGCAGTTCTTC. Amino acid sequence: CASSLTGISYNEQFF.